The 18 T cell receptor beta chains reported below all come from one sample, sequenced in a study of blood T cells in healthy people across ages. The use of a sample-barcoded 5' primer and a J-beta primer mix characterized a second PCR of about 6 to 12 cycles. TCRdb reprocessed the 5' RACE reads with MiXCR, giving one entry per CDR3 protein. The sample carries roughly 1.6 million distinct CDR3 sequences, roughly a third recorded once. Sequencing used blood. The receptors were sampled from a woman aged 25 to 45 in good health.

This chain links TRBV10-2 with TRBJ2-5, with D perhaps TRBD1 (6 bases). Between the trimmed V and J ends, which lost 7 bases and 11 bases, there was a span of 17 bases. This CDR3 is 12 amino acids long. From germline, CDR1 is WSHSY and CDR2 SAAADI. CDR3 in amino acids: CASKGTPREQYF. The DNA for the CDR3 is TGCGCCAGCAAAGGGACACCCAGGGAGCAGTACTTC.

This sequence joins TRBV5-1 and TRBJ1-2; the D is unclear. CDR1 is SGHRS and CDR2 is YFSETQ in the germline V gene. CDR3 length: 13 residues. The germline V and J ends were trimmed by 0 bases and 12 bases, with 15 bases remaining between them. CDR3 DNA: TGCGCCAGCAGCTTGGAGGGTGTGCCTGTCCACACCTTC. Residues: CASSLEGVPVHTF.

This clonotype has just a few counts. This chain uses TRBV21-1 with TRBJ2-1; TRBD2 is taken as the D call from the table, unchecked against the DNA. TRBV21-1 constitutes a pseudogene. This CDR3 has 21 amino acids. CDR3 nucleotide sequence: TGTGCACATAAAATCAGCGGGTCCAAAGCCAGCGGGACTAGCGGGGACAATGAGCAGTTCTTC. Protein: CAHKISGSKASGTSGDNEQFF.

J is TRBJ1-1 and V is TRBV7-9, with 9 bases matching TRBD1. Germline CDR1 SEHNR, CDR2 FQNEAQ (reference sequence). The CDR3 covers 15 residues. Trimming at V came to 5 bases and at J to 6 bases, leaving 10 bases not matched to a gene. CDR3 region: CASSRTGAQGAEAFF. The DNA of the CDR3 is TGTGCCAGCAGCCGGACAGGGGCCCAGGGGGCTGAAGCTTTCTTT. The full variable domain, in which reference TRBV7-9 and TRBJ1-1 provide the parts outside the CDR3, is DTGVSQNPRHKITKRGQNVTFRCDPISEHNRLYWYRQTLGQGPEFLTYFQNEAQLEKSRLLSDRFSAERPKGSFSTLEIQRTEQGDSAMYLCASSRTGAQGAEAFFGQGTRLTVV.

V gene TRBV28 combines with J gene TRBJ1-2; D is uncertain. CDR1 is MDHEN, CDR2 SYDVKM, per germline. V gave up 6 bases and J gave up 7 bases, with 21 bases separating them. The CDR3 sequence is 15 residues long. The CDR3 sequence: CASSAYGGPPAGYTF. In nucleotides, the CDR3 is TGTGCCAGCAGCGCCTACGGCGGCCCGCCCGCTGGCTACACCTTC.

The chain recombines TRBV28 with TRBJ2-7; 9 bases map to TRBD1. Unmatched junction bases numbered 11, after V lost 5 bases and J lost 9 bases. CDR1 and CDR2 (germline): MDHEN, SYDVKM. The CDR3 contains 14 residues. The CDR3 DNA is TGTGCCAGCAGTGAATCCGGGACAGGGCTTCGGCAGTACTTC. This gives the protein CASSESGTGLRQYF.

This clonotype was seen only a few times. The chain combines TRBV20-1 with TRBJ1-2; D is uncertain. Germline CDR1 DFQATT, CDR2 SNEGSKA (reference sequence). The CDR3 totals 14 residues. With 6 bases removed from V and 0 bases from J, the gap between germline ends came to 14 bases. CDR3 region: CSATSGSANYGYTF. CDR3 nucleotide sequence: TGCAGTGCCACTTCTGGGAGTGCTAACTATGGCTACACCTTC.

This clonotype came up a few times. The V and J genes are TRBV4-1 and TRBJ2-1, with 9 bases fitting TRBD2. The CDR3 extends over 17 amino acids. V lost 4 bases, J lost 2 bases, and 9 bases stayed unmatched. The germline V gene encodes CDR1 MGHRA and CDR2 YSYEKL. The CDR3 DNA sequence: TGCGCCAGCAGCCCGAACCGTGCGGGAGGGACCTACAATGAGCAGTTCTTC. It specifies CASSPNRAGGTYNEQFF.

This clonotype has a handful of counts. CDR3 coding DNA: TGCAGTGCTAGCCTACAGACTAGCGGGGCCTACAATGAGCAGTTCTTC. Its translation is CSASLQTSGAYNEQFF. V usage is TRBV20-1 and J usage is TRBJ2-1; TRBD2 aligns across 11 bases. The CDR3 sequence is 16 residues long. Losses at the gene ends were 3 bases for V and 2 bases for J; bases not matched to a gene: 6. Germline lookup yields CDR1 DFQATT and CDR2 SNEGSKA (reference sequence).

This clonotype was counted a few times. CDR3 sequence reads: CASSGRAEQYF. CDR3 bases: TGTGCCAGCAGTGGTCGGGCCGAGCAGTACTTC. The chain uses TRBV27 and TRBJ2-4; D call uncertain. The DNA end is more similar to TRBJ2-7, so the J call may be wrong. CDR1 is MNHEY and CDR2 is SMNVEV in the germline V gene (reference sequence). This CDR3 contains 11 residues.

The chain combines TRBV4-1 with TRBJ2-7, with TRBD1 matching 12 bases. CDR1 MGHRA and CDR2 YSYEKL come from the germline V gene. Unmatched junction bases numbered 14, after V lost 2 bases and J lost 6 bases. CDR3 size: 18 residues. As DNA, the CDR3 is TGCGCCAGCAGCCAAAAGGGGACTCCGGGACAGGGGGCAGGCGAGCAGTACTTC. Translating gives CASSQKGTPGQGAGEQYF.

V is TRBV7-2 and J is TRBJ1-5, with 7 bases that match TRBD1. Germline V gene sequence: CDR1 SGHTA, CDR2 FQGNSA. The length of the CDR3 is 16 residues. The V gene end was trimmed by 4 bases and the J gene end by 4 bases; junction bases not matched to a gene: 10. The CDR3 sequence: CASSSTDRVANQPQHF. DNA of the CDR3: TGTGCCAGCAGCTCAACCGACAGGGTTGCGAATCAGCCCCAGCATTTT. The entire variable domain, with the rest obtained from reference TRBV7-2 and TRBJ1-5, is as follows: GAGVSQSPSNKVTEKGKDVELRCDPISGHTALYWYRQSLGQGLEFLIYFQGNSAPDKSGLPSDRFSAERTGGSVSTLTIQRTQQEDSAVYLCASSSTDRVANQPQHFGDGTRLSIL.

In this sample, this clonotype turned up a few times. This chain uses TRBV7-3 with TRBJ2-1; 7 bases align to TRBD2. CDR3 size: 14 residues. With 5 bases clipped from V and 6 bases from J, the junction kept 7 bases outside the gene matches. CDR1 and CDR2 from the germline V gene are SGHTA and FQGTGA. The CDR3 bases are TGTGCCAGCAGCCAAGCGGGGCGGAGCAATGAGCAGTTCTTC. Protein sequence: CASSQAGRSNEQFF.

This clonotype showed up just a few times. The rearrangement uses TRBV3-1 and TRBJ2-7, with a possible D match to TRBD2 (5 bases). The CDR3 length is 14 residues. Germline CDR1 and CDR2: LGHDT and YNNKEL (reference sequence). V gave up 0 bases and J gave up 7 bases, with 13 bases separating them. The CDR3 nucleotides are TGTGCCAGCAGCCAAGAACCGGGGTCGGGAGAGCAGTACTTC. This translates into CASSQEPGSGEQYF.

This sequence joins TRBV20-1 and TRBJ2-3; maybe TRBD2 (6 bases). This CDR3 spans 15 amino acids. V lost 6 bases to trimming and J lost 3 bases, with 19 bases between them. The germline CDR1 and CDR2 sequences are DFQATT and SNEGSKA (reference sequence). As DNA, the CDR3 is TGCAGTGCCCGGCCCGGGAGCGAGACTACAGATACGCAGTATTTT. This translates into CSARPGSETTDTQYF.

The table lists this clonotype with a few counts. The CDR3 coding sequence is TGTGCCACCGGTCAATGGGGTCTGAATGAGCAGTTCTTC. This gives the protein CATGQWGLNEQFF. The J gene is TRBJ2-1, the V gene TRBV24-1; no reliable D call. Per germline, CDR1 KGHDR and CDR2 SFDVKD. The CDR3 contains 13 residues. Trimming removed 9 bases at V and 7 bases at J, with 15 bases between.

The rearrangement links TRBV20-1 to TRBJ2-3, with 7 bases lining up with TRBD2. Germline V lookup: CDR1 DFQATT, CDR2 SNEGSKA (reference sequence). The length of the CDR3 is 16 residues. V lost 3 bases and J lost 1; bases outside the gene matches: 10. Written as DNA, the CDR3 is TGCAGTGCTAGTCTGGGATCACTAGCGCGCACAGATACGCAGTATTTT. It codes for CSASLGSLARTDTQYF.

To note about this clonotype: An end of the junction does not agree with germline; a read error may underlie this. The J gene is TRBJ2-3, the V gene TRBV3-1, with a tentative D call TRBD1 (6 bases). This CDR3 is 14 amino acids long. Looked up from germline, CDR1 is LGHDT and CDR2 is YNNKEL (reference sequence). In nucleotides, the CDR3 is TGTGCCAACAGCTCGGGACACCCGGGGGATACGCAGTATTTT. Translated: CANSSGHPGDTQYF.